This T cell receptor beta chain comes out of a study of T cells after yellow fever vaccination. Whole-study context: SMART-Seq v4 Ultra Low Input prepared libraries from low-cell fractions.

Points from the study as a whole: Most clones from primary vaccination were detected again post-booster (roughly 96% CD4, roughly 85% CD8). The secondary response peaked faster, at day 5 versus 15, but was weaker.

Universal primer sites and UMIs were introduced during 5'RACE template-switching synthesis of TCR cDNA. A single record per CDR3 protein comes from TCRdb applying MiXCR to the 5' RACE reads. This table has a few hundred thousand distinct CDR3 sequences, 8.5% to 10% appearing once. The germline gives CDR1 MGHRA, CDR2 YSYEKL. The CDR3 contains 15 residues. V shed 1 base and J shed 3 bases, with 10 bases lying between them. In this sample, this clonotype turned up many times. Its antigen is still unknown. This receptor was taken from a man between 18 and 29 years old who received the YFV17D yellow fever vaccine. The sequenced sample was CD4+ T cells sorted from PBMCs, obtained 5 days after the yellow fever booster vaccination. The chain links TRBV4-1 to TRBJ2-4, with a possible D match to TRBD2 (5 bases). This CDR3 reads CASSQVGVSKNIQYF. The DNA for the CDR3 is TGCGCCAGCAGCCAAGTCGGGGTCAGCAAAAACATTCAGTACTTC.